The 24 T cell receptor beta chains in this list originate from one sample, sequenced in a study of cytomegalovirus exposure and HLA in healthy donors. The table came from immunoSEQ multiplex PCR; TCRdb's copy has only in-frame clones and leaves some out. This table has about 55,000 clones, roughly 90% appearing once. Specimen: PBMCs. The receptors come from a man between 18 and 35 years old in good health and CMV-seronegative.

The chain combines TRBV5-6 with TRBJ1-1; D uncertain. The germline gives CDR1 SGHDT, CDR2 YYEEEE. The CDR3 loop spans 13 amino acids. Trimming left V 4 bases short and J 6 bases short, with 13 bases between. CDR3 sequence reads: CASSRMTDSEAFF. CDR3 DNA: TGTGCCAGCAGCCGTATGACTGACTCTGAAGCTTTCTTT.

This clone was counted between two and nine times. The rearrangement joins TRBV2 to TRBJ1-5; D unresolved. In germline, CDR1 is SNHLY, CDR2 FYNNEI. The CDR3 totals 15 residues. V lost 2 bases and J lost 0, with 8 bases in between. This CDR3 is CASSENFNSNQPQHF. In DNA form, the CDR3 reads TGTGCCAGCAGTGAAAACTTTAATAGCAATCAGCCCCAGCATTTT.

A single count supports this clone. This sequence joins TRBV18 and TRBJ1-1; 7 positions match TRBD1. The CDR3 contains 14 residues. Losses at the gene ends were 3 bases for V and 6 bases for J; bases not matched to a gene: 7. Germline-derived CDR1 and CDR2 are KGHSH and LQKENI. CDR3 residues: CASSPSKGASEAFF. The CDR3 DNA sequence: TGTGCCAGCTCACCCAGCAAGGGGGCGTCTGAAGCTTTCTTT.

V and J are TRBV6-6 and TRBJ2-7, with D perhaps matching TRBD1 (5 bases). Trimming removed 4 bases from V and 2 bases from J, with 12 bases in between. The CDR3 is 14 residues long. The germline CDR1 and CDR2 sequences are MNHNY and SVGAGI (reference sequence). CDR3 residues: CASSSNQGPYEQYF. CDR3 nucleotide sequence: TGTGCCAGCAGTTCGAATCAGGGCCCCTACGAGCAGTACTTC.

V usage is TRBV18 and J usage is TRBJ2-4; possibly TRBD1 for D (6 bases). The CDR3 sequence is 16 residues long. Trimming took 0 bases from V and 0 from J, leaving 9 bases between them. The germline V gene encodes CDR1 KGHSH and CDR2 LQKENI. In DNA, the CDR3 is TGTGCCAGCTCACCACCACAGGGCGTAGCCAAAAACATTCAGTACTTC. This translates into CASSPPQGVAKNIQYF. The full variable domain, rest sourced from reference TRBV18 and TRBJ2-4, is NAGVMQNPRHLVRRRGQEARLRCSPMKGHSHVYWYRQLPEEGLKFMVYLQKENIIDESGMPKERFSAEFPKEGPSILRIQQVVRGDSAAYFCASSPPQGVAKNIQYFGAGTRLSVL.

The chain employs TRBV19 and TRBJ1-2; maybe TRBD1 (5 bases). The germline CDR1 and CDR2 sequences are LNHDA and SQIVND (reference sequence). The V end lost 6 bases, the J end lost 0 bases, and 8 bases lay between the germline ends. This CDR3 spans 13 amino acids. The CDR3 DNA is TGTGCCAGTAGCCTGACAGCTAACTATGGCTACACCTTC. Translating gives CASSLTANYGYTF.

CDR3 region: CASRGDRGPREKLFF. The CDR3 nucleotides read TGCGCCAGCAGGGGAGACAGGGGGCCTCGGGAAAAACTGTTTTTT. The J gene is TRBJ1-4, the V gene TRBV4-1; 10 bases map to TRBD1. Germline V gene sequence: CDR1 MGHRA, CDR2 YSYEKL. The CDR3 is 15 residues long. V lost 6 bases and J lost 8; bases outside the gene matches: 9.

The chain uses TRBV9 and TRBJ2-5; 11 bases agree with TRBD2. V lost 3 bases and J lost 4; bases outside the gene matches: 2. The germline V gene has CDR1 SGDLS and CDR2 YYNGEE. CDR3 length: 14 amino acids. CDR3 nucleotide sequence: TGTGCCAGCAGCGCCGGACTAGCGGGAGAGACCCAGTACTTC. Protein product: CASSAGLAGETQYF.

The genes are TRBV28 and TRBJ2-3; the match to TRBD2 covers 7 bases. Germline assignment: CDR1 MDHEN and CDR2 SYDVKM. The CDR3 contains 15 residues. Trimming removed 5 bases from V and 4 bases from J; junction bases left unmatched: 9. The CDR3 sequence: CASSDSTSPPDTQYF. CDR3 nucleotides: TGTGCCAGCAGTGATTCGACTAGCCCGCCAGATACGCAGTATTTT. Complete variable domain (other parts from reference TRBV28 and TRBJ2-3): DVKVTQSSRYLVKRTGEKVFLECVQDMDHENMFWYRQDPGLGLRLIYFSYDVKMKEKGDIPEGYSVSREKKERFSLILESASTNQTSMYLCASSDSTSPPDTQYFGPGTRLTVL.

This clone was found a few times. This chain joins TRBV6-6 and TRBJ2-1; TRBD2 matches 10 bases. The CDR3 length is 16 residues. V was clipped by 0 bases and J by 8 bases; unmatched bases: 7. Germline values: CDR1 MNHNY, CDR2 SVGAGI (reference sequence). DNA for the CDR3: TGTGCCAGCAGTTACTCCCCTAGCGGGAGTATTTATGAGCAGTTCTTC. This codes for CASSYSPSGSIYEQFF.

The chain has TRBV6-5 and TRBJ2-1; no definite D call. Trimming shortened V by 5 bases and J by 5 bases, and 10 bases separated the two germline ends. Per the germline V gene, CDR1 is MNHEY and CDR2 is SVGAGI. This CDR3 is 13 amino acids long. For the CDR3, the DNA is TGTGCCAGCAGTCCCCTGGCGGACAATGAGCAGTTCTTC. This translates into CASSPLADNEQFF.

The chain joins TRBV6-6 to TRBJ1-2; 8 bases map to TRBD1. From germline, CDR1 is MNHNY and CDR2 SVGAGI (reference sequence). The CDR3 sequence is 15 residues long. V shed 2 bases and J 1 base; nucleotides not matched to a gene: 3. Written as DNA, the CDR3 is TGTGCCAGCAGTTACCCGACAGGGGTTAACTATGGCTACACCTTC. This encodes CASSYPTGVNYGYTF.

This chain joins TRBV28 and TRBJ2-7; no clear D. The ends were cut back, 4 bases at V and 9 bases at J, with 13 bases in the middle. CDR3 length: 12 residues. The germline CDR1 and CDR2 sequences are MDHEN and SYDVKM. The CDR3 reads CASSSPTQPQYF. CDR3 DNA sequence: TGTGCCAGCAGTTCCCCGACACAACCGCAGTACTTC.

The chain employs TRBV5-1 and TRBJ2-7; maybe TRBD1 (6 bases). This CDR3 has 14 residues. Germline V gene lookup returns CDR1 SGHRS and CDR2 YFSETQ. Trimming cost V 0 bases and J 6 bases, with 13 bases left between them. The CDR3 loop is CASSLDQGISEQYF. The CDR3 nucleotides are TGCGCCAGCAGCTTGGACCAGGGGATATCCGAGCAGTACTTC.

The gene calls are TRBV7-9 and TRBJ2-1, with TRBD2 matching over 9 bases. The CDR3 runs to 16 residues. The trim removed 1 base at V and 8 bases at J, leaving 9 bases unmatched. From germline, CDR1 is SEHNR and CDR2 FQNEAQ (reference sequence). As DNA, the CDR3 is TGTGCCAGCAGCTTAGGGGGTTTAGCGGGAGTGGATGAGCAGTTCTTC. Protein product: CASSLGGLAGVDEQFF.

V and J are TRBV5-1 and TRBJ2-2; TRBD2 agrees at 9 bases. The germline V gene encodes CDR1 SGHRS and CDR2 YFSETQ. The CDR3 length is 16 residues. Trimming removed 0 bases from V and 6 bases from J; junction bases left unmatched: 6. The CDR3 bases are TGCGCCAGCAGCTTGGGGACTAGCGCGGTATCCGGGGAGCTGTTTTTT. It translates to CASSLGTSAVSGELFF.

The chain uses TRBV11-2 and TRBJ2-1; 7 bases align to TRBD2. This CDR3 region has 19 residues. Germline V gene data show CDR1 as SGHAT and CDR2 as FQNNGV. V lost 5 bases to trimming and J lost 1 base; unmatched junction nucleotides: 17. CDR3 residues: CASSRNWMGGMRSYNEQFF. The CDR3 bases are TGTGCCAGCAGCCGCAATTGGATGGGGGGGATGAGGTCCTACAATGAGCAGTTCTTC. Supplemented by reference TRBV11-2 and TRBJ2-1, the full variable domain reads EAGVAQSPRYKIIEKRQSVAFWCNPISGHATLYWYQQILGQGPKLLIQFQNNGVVDDSQLPKDRFSAERLKGVDSTLKIQPAKLEDSAVYLCASSRNWMGGMRSYNEQFFGPGTRLTVL.

The chain links TRBV29-1 to TRBJ1-5; no reliable D call. Trimming removed 0 bases from V and 3 bases from J, with 6 bases in between. Germline V lookup: CDR1 SQVTM, CDR2 ANQGSEA. The CDR3 is made up of 13 amino acids. This CDR3 reads CSVEDGFNQPQHF. The CDR3, as DNA: TGCAGCGTTGAAGACGGTTTCAATCAGCCCCAGCATTTT.

The table lists this clone with a count of one. The genes are TRBV30 and TRBJ2-1; 15 bases match TRBD2. The CDR3 sequence is 12 residues long. Per the germline V gene, CDR1 is GTSNPN and CDR2 is SVGIG (reference sequence). The J segment lost 15 bases and the V segment lost 5 bases, leaving 5 bases of the junction unmatched. CDR3 sequence: CAWGGLAGGTFF. The CDR3 bases are TGTGCCTGGGGGGGACTAGCGGGAGGTACGTTCTTC.

The chain joins TRBV6-5 to TRBJ2-7; perhaps TRBD1 as D (6 bases). The V gene's germline CDR1 is MNHEY and CDR2 SVGAGI. V was cut by 6 bases and J by 5 bases, with 20 bases left in between. The CDR3 is made up of 15 amino acids. The DNA of the CDR3 is TGTGCCAGCAGGCGCCGCCGGGACACCGTCCACGAGCAGTACTTC. Amino acids: CASRRRRDTVHEQYF.

This rearrangement joins TRBV28 to TRBJ2-7, with TRBD1 matching over 7 bases. CDR1 is MDHEN, CDR2 SYDVKM, per germline. The CDR3 contains 16 residues. J was trimmed by 3 bases and V by 6 bases; bases with no gene match: 14. CDR3 DNA: TGTGCCAGCAGCGATCTCAGGGGGACCGAGGACTACGAGCAGTACTTC. As protein: CASSDLRGTEDYEQYF.

This clone was seen just once. J is TRBJ2-7 and V is TRBV7-9; TRBD2 is a possible D gene (6 bases). The CDR3 consists of 14 residues. V lost 5 bases to trimming and J lost 4 bases, with 15 bases between them. Germline CDR1 is SEHNR and CDR2 is FQNEAQ (reference sequence). CDR3 region: CASSPPGTGYEQYF. CDR3 bases: TGTGCCAGCAGCCCCCCCGGGACTGGGTACGAGCAGTACTTC.

The chain carries TRBV5-1 and TRBJ2-5; 7 nucleotides agree with TRBD2. Losses at the gene ends were 6 bases for V and 5 bases for J; bases not matched to a gene: 10. The CDR3 loop spans 14 amino acids. The germline gives CDR1 SGHRS, CDR2 YFSETQ. This CDR3 reads CASNPGGAGETQYF. The CDR3 DNA sequence: TGCGCCAGCAACCCGGGGGGTGCAGGGGAGACCCAGTACTTC.

The J gene is TRBJ1-4, the V gene TRBV15; unclear D gene. Trimming left V 0 bases short and J 16 bases short, with 15 bases between. The CDR3 has 13 amino acids. Germline V CDR1 and CDR2: LNHNV, YYDKDF (reference sequence). Here the CDR3 reads CATSREVRAGRFF. DNA for the CDR3: TGTGCCACCAGCAGAGAGGTTCGGGCGGGCCGGTTTTTT. The whole variable domain, filled in from reference TRBV15 and TRBJ1-4, reads DAMVIQNPRYQVTQFGKPVTLSCSQTLNHNVMYWYQQKSSQAPKLLFHYYDKDFNNEADTPDNFQSRRPNTSFCFLDIRSPGLGDTAMYLCATSREVRAGRFFGSGTQLSVL.